This TCR beta chain was documented in a study of T cell responses to AZD1222 COVID-19 vaccine. Overall study context: Combined were second doses at about 4 or about 12 weeks. Overall study results and limits: Donors were mostly white British, more females; clonal diversity possibly underestimated. Scientists sampled the repertoires only once the peak T cell response had passed. When two AZD1222 doses had been given, Spike-specific TCR breadth and depth rose.

A word on this clone: Its antigen is unidentified.

TCRdb keeps only in-frame clones here, not all; method: immunoSEQ multiplex PCR. The sample has 65,000 to 95,000 clones; about 88% are singletons. Trimming removed 4 bases from V and 0 bases from J, with 6 bases in between. The CDR3 covers 13 residues. Germline CDR1 and CDR2: SGHDN and FVKESK. The sample consisted of peripheral blood, taken on day 0 of AZD1222 vaccination. The V and J genes are TRBV14 and TRBJ2-5; TRBD2 is a possible D gene (6 bases). The receptor's source is an adult in good health. The chain's CDR3 is CASSRDYQETQYF. As DNA, the CDR3 is TGTGCCAGCAGCCGGGACTACCAAGAGACCCAGTACTTC.